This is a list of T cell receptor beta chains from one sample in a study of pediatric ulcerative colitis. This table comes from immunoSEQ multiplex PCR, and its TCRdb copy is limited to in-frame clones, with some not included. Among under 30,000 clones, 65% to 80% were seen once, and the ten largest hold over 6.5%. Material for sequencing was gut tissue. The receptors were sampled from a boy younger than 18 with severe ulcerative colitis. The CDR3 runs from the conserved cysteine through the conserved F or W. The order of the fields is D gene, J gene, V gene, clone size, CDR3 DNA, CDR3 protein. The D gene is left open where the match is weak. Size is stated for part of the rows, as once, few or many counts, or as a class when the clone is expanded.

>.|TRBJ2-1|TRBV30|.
TGTGCCTGGACCCCAGGGCTAGACTACAATGAGCAGTTCTTC
CAWTPGLDYNEQFF
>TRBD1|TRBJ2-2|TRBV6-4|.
TGTGCCAGCAGTGACGGACAGGGGGCCGGGGAGCTGTTTTTT
CASSDGQGAGELFF
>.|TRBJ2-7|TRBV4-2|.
TGTGCCAGCAGCCAAGGTTCTCAAATCGTCTCCGAGCAGTACTTC
CASSQGSQIVSEQYF
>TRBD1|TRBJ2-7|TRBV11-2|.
TGTGCCAGCAGCTTGGGACAGGGGGCGTGGGAGCAGTACTTC
CASSLGQGAWEQYF
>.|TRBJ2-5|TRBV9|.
TGTGCCAGCAGCGACCGGGACGGACAAGAGACCCAGTACTTC
CASSDRDGQETQYF
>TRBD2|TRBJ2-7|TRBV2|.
TGTGCCAGCACATCGGGGGGATACTACGAGCAGTACTTC
CASTSGGYYEQYF
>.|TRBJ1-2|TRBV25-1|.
TGTGCCAGCACCCAAGGGGGTCATGGCTACACCTTC
CASTQGGHGYTF
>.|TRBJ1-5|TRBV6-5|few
TGTGCCAGCAGGGGATATAGCAATCAGCCCCAGCATTTT
CASRGYSNQPQHF
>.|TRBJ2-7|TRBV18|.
TGTGCCAGCTCACCGAAGAGGTCCTACGAGCAGTACTTC
CASSPKRSYEQYF
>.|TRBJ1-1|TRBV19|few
TGTGCCAGTAGTACAAGGACGGGGAACACTGAAGCTTTCTTT
CASSTRTGNTEAFF
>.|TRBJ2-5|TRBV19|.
TGTGCCAGTAGTGGGGCCGAGATGGAGACCCAGTACTTC
CASSGAEMETQYF
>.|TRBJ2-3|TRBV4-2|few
TGTGCCAGCAGCCAAGTGTCGGCACGTGAGGGAGATACGCAGTATTTT
CASSQVSAREGDTQYF
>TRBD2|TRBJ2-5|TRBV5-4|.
TGTGCCAGCAGCCCCTTCGCGGGGGACCAAGAGACCCAGTACTTC
CASSPFAGDQETQYF
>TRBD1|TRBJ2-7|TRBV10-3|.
TGTGCCATCGGGGGACAGGCTACAAGCGAGCAGTACTTC
CAIGGQATSEQYF
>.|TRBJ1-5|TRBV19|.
TGTGCCAGTAGAATACTAAATCAGCCCCAGCATTTT
CASRILNQPQHF
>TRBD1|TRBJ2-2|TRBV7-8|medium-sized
TGTGCCAGCAGCTCTGAGTGGACAGGCCCCTCCTCGGGCACCGGGGAGCTGTTTTTT
CASSSEWTGPSSGTGELFF
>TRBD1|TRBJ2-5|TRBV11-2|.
TGTGCCAGCAGTAAGACAGGGGGTGTATCCCAGTACTTC
CASSKTGGVSQYF
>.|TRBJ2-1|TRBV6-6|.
TGTGCCAGCAGTTACGTGGGAGATCCCAATGAGCAGTTCTTC
CASSYVGDPNEQFF
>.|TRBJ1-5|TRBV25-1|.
TGTGCCAGCGGGGACGGGCCCCAGCATTTT
CASGDGPQHF
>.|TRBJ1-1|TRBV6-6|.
TGTGCCAGCAGTTCCACCTCGACACCCTTGAACACTGAAGCTTTCTTT
CASSSTSTPLNTEAFF
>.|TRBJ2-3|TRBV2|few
TGTGCCAGCAGTGGGCGCAGCGGGACAACAGATACGCAGTATTTT
CASSGRSGTTDTQYF
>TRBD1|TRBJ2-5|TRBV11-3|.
TGTGCCAGCAGCCAAACGACAGGGCCCCAAGAGACCCAGTACTTC
CASSQTTGPQETQYF
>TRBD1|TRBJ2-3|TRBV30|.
TGTGCCTGGAGTGTCTCCCGACAGGGGGGACCAGATACGCAGTATTTT
CAWSVSRQGGPDTQYF
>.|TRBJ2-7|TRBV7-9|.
TGTGCCAGCAGCTTATCCCCCTACGAGCAGTACTTC
CASSLSPYEQYF
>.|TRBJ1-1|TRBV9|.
TGTGCCAGCAGCGTAGATCTGAACACTGAAGCTTTCTTT
CASSVDLNTEAFF
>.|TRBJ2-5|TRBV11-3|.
TGTGCCAGCAGCTTGTCGACGGGCCCCGAGACCCAGTACTTC
CASSLSTGPETQYF
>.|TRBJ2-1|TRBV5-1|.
TGCGCCAGCAGCTTGGTCAGGGGATCCTACAATGAGCAGTTCTTC
CASSLVRGSYNEQFF
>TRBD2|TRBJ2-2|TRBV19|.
TGTGCCAGTAGTAATGGGTATCTAGCGGGAGAGGGGGCCGGGGAGCTGTTTTTT
CASSNGYLAGEGAGELFF
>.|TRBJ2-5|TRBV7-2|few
TGTGCCAGCAGCCCTCCCCTAGGACCGCCTTACTTC
CASSPPLGPPYF
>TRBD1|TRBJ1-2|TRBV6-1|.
TGTGCCAGCACCGAAAGACAGGGGAACTATGGCTACACCTTC
CASTERQGNYGYTF
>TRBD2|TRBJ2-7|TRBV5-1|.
TGCGCCAGCAGCGGCTCTAGCGGGAGACCCTACGAGCAGTACTTC
CASSGSSGRPYEQYF
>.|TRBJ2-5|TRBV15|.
TGTGCCACCAGCAGAGAACCGGCAGTTCAAGAGACCCAGTACTTC
CATSREPAVQETQYF
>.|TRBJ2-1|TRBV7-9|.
TGTGCCAGCAGCCGGGGGAGTTACAATGAGCAGTTCTTC
CASSRGSYNEQFF
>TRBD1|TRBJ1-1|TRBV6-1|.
TGTGCCAGCAGAAGGGGACAGGGATGGAACACTGAAGCTTTCTTT
CASRRGQGWNTEAFF
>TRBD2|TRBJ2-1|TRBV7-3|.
TGTGCCAGCAGCCCGGGACTAGCGTTTAATGAGCAGTTCTTC
CASSPGLAFNEQFF
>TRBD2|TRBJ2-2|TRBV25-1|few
TGTGCCAGCAGTGAACTAGCGGGAGACACCGGGGAGCTGTTTTTT
CASSELAGDTGELFF
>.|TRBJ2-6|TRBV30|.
TGTGCCTGGAGGAGACCTCTCAGGGCTGGGGCCAACGTCCTGACTTTC
CAWRRPLRAGANVLTF
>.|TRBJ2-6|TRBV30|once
TGTGCCTGGAGTGTTAGCTCTGGGGCCAACGTCCTGACTTTC
CAWSVSSGANVLTF
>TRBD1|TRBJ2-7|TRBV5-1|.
TGCGCCAGTAGGACAGGAAACTACGAGCAGTACTTC
CASRTGNYEQYF
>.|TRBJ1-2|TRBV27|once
TGTGCCAGCAGTTTATTTGGAGGGCGGGGTGGCTACACCTTC
CASSLFGGRGGYTF
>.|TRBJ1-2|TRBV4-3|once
TGCGCCAGCAGCACCCGACAGCCCGGAACAATTTATAACTATGGCTACACCTTC
CASSTRQPGTIYNYGYTF
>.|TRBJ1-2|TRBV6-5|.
TGTGCCAGCAGAGCCAGGGGTGGAACTTTAAGCTACACCTTC
CASRARGGTLSYTF
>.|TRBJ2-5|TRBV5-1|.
TGCGCCAGCAGCTTGGGGACGAGTGGGATTCCAGAGACCCAGTACTTC
CASSLGTSGIPETQYF
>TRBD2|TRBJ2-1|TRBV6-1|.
TGTGCCAGCAGTGAAACGCTAGCTAGCGGGAGAAGGAATGAGCAGTTCTTC
CASSETLASGRRNEQFF
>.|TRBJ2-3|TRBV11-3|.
TGTGCCAGCAGCTTAGATGGGACTGCCAGCGGGGATACGCAGTATTTT
CASSLDGTASGDTQYF
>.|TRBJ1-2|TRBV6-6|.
TGTGCCAGCAGCCTAAACGCCATAGCTAACTATGGCTACACCTTC
CASSLNAIANYGYTF
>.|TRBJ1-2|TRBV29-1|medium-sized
TGCAGCGTTGCAGGGGCAACCTATGGCTACACCTTC
CSVAGATYGYTF
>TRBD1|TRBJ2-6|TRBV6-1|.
TGTGCCAGCAGTAAACAGGGGGCTGGGGCCAACGTCCTGACTTTC
CASSKQGAGANVLTF
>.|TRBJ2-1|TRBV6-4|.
TGTGCCAGCAGTGAGGCGGGACTGGACTACAATGAGCAGTTCTTC
CASSEAGLDYNEQFF
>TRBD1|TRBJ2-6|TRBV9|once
TGTGCCAGCAGCGCATACAGGGGGCCAGGGGCCAACGTCCTGACTTTC
CASSAYRGPGANVLTF
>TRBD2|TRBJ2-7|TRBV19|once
TGTGCCAGTAGTCTGGGGACTAGCCGATACTACGAGCAGTACTTC
CASSLGTSRYYEQYF
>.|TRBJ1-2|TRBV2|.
TGTGCCAGCAGGTCCTATCAGGGAGGCTATGGCTACACCTTC
CASRSYQGGYGYTF